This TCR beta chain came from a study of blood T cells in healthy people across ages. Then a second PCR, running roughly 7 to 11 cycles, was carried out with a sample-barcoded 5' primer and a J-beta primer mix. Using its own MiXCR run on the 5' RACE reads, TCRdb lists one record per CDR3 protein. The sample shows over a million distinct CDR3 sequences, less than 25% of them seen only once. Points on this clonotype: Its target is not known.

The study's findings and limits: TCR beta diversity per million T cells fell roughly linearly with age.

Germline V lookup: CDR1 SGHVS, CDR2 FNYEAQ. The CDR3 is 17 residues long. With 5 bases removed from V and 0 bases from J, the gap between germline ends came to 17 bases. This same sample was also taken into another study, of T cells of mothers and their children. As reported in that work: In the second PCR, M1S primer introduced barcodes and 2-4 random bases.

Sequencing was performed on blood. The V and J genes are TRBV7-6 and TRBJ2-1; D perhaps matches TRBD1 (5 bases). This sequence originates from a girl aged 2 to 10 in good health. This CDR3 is CASSHPRQLSSYNEQFF. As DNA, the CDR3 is TGTGCCAGCAGCCACCCCAGACAGCTCAGCTCCTACAATGAGCAGTTCTTC.